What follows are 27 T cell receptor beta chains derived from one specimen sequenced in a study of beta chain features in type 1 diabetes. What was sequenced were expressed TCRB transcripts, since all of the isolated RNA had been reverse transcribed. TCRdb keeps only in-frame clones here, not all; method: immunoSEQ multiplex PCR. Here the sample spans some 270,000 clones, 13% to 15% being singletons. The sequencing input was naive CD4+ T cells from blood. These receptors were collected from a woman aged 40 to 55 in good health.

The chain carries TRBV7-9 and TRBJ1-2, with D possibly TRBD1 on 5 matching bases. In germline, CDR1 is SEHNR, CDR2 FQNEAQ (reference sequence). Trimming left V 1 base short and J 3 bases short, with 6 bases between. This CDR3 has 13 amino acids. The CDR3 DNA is TGTGCCAGCAGCTTAGGACAGTACTATGGCTACACCTTC. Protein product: CASSLGQYYGYTF.

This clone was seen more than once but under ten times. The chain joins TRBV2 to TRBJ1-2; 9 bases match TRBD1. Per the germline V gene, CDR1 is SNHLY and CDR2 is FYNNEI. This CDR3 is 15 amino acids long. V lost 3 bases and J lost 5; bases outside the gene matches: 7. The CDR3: CASSEGQGLPYGYTF. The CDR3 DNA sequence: TGTGCCAGCAGTGAGGGACAGGGCCTTCCGTATGGCTACACCTTC.

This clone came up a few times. CDR3 sequence: CASSKAGSGTSSEQYF. As DNA, the CDR3 is TGTGCCAGCAGCAAGGCGGGGTCCGGAACAAGTTCCGAGCAGTACTTC. The chain employs TRBV9 and TRBJ2-7; D possibly corresponds to TRBD2 (6 bases). The CDR3 totals 16 residues. Germline assignment: CDR1 SGDLS and CDR2 YYNGEE. Deletions cut 4 bases from V and 6 bases from J, with 23 bases between.

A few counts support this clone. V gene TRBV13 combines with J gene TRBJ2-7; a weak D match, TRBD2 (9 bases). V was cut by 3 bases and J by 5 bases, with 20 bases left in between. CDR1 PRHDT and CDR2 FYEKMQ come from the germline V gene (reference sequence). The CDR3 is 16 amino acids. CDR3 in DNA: TGTGCCAGCAGCTTCGGCGGGGGGGGACAGGTCCACGAGCAGTACTTC. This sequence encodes CASSFGGGGQVHEQYF.

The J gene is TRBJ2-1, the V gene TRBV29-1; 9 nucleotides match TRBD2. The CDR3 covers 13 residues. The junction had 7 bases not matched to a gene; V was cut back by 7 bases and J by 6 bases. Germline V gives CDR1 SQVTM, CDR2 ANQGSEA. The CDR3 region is CSAARGGGNEQFF. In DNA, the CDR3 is TGCAGCGCTGCGCGCGGGGGGGGCAATGAGCAGTTCTTC.

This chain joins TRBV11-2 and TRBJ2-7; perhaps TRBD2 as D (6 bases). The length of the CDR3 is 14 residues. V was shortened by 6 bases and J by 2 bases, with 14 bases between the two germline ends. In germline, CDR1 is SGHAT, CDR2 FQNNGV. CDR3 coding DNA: TGTGCCAGCAGACGTGTGACGGGGGCCTACGAGCAGTACTTC. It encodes CASRRVTGAYEQYF. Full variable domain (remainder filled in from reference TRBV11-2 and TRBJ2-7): EAGVAQSPRYKIIEKRQSVAFWCNPISGHATLYWYQQILGQGPKLLIQFQNNGVVDDSQLPKDRFSAERLKGVDSTLKIQPAKLEDSAVYLCASRRVTGAYEQYFGPGTRLTVT.

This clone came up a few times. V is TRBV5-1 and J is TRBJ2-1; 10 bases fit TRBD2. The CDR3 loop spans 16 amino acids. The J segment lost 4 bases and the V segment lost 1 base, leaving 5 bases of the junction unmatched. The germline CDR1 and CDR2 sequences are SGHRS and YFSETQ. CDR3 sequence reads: CASSLTLAGAYNEQFF. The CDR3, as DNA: TGCGCCAGCAGCTTGACGCTAGCGGGGGCTTACAATGAGCAGTTCTTC.

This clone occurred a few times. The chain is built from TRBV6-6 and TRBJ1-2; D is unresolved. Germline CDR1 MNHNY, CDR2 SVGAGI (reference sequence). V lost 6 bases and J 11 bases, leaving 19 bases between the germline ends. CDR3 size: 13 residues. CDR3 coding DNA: TGTGCCAGCAGCCTGCAAATGCCCGACTTTTACACCTTC. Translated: CASSLQMPDFYTF.

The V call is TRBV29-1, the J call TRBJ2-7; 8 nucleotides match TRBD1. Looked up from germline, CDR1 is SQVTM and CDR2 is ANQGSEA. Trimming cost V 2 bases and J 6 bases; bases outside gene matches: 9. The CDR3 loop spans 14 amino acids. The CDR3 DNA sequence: TGCAGCGTTGAAAGGGACAGGCCCCATGGCGAGCAGTACTTC. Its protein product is CSVERDRPHGEQYF.

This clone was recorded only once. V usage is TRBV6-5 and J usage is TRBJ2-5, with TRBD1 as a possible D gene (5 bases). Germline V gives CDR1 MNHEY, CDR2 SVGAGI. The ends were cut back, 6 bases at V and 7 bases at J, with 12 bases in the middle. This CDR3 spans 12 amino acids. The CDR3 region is CASSPTQGTQYF. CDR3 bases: TGTGCCAGCAGCCCCACCCAGGGGACCCAGTACTTC.

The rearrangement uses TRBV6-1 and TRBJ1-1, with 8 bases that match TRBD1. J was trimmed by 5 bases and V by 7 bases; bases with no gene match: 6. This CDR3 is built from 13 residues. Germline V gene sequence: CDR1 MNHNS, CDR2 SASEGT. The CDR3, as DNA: TGTGCCAGCACTTCAACAGGGGGAACTGAAGCTTTCTTT. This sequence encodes CASTSTGGTEAFF.

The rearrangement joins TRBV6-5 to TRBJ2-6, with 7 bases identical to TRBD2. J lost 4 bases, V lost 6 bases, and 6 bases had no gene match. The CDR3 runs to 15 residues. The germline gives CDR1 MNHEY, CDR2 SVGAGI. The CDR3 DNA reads TGTGCCAGCAGCCCAGCGGGGACCGGGGCCAACGTCCTGACTTTC. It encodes CASSPAGTGANVLTF.

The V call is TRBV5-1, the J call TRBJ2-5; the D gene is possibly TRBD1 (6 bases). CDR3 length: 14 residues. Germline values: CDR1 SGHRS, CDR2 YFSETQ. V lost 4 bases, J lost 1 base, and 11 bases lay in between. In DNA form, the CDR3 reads TGCGCCAGCAGCAACCGACAGGTCCAAGAGACCCAGTACTTC. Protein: CASSNRQVQETQYF.

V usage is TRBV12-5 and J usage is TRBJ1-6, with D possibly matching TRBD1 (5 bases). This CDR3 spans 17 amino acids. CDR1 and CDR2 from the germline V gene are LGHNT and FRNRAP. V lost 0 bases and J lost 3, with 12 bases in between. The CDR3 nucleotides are TGTGCTAGTGGTTTGGTTAAGGGGCGCAACTATAATTCACCCCTCCACTTT. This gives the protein CASGLVKGRNYNSPLHF.

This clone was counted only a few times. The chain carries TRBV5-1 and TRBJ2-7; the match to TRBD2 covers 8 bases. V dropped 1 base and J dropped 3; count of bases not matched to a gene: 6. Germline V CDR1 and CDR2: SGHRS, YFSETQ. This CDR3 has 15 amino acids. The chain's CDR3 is CASSLLTGGSYEQYF. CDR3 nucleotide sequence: TGCGCCAGCAGCTTGTTGACGGGGGGGAGCTACGAGCAGTACTTC.

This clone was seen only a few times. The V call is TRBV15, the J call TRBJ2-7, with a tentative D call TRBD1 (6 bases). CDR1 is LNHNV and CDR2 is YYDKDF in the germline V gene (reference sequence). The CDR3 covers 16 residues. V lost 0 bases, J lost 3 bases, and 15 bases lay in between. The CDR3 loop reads CATSRDGVGTLYEQYF. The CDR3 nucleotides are TGTGCCACCAGCAGAGATGGGGTCGGGACACTCTACGAGCAGTACTTC.

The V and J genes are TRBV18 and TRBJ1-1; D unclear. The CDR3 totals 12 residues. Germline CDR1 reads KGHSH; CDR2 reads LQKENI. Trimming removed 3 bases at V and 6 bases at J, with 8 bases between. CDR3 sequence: CASSPGAPEAFF. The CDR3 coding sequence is TGTGCCAGCTCACCGGGCGCTCCTGAAGCTTTCTTT.

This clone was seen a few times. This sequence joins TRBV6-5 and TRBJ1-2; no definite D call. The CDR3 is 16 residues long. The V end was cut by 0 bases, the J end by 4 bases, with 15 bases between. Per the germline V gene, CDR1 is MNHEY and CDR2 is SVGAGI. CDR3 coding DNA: TGTGCCAGCAGTTACTCCGAGGGCCTAAGTCGCTATGGCTACACCTTC. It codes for CASSYSEGLSRYGYTF.

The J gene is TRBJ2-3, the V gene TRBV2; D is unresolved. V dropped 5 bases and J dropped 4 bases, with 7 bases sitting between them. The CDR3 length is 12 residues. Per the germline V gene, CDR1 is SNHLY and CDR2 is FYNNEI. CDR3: CASSNIPDTQYF. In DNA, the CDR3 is TGTGCCAGCAGTAATATCCCAGATACGCAGTATTTT.

CDR3 sequence reads: CAAGIGPMGYGYTF. CDR3 sequence (DNA): TGTGCCGCAGGGATCGGCCCGATGGGCTATGGCTACACCTTC. The chain couples TRBV19 to TRBJ1-2; D might be TRBD1 (5 bases). V shed 11 bases and J shed 4 bases, with 20 bases lying between them. This CDR3 comprises 14 residues. CDR1 and CDR2 from the germline V gene are LNHDA and SQIVND (reference sequence).

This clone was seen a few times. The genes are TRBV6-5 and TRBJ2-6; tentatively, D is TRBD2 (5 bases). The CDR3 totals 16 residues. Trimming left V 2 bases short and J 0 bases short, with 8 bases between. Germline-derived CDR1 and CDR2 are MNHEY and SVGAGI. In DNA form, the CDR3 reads TGTGCCAGCAGTTACGCGGGCACCTCTGGGGCCAACGTCCTGACTTTC. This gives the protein CASSYAGTSGANVLTF.

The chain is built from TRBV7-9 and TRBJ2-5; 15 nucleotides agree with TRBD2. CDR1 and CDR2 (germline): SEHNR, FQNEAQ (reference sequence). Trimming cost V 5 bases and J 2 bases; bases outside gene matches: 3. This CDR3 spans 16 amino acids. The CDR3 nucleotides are TGTGCCAGCAGCGCCGGGACTAGCGGGGGGCAAGAGACCCAGTACTTC. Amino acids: CASSAGTSGGQETQYF.

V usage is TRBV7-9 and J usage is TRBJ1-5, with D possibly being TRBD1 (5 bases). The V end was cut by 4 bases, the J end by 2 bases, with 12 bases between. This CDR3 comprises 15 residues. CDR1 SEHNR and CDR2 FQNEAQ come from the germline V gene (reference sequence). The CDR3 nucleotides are TGTGCCAGCAGCTCTGGGGCGCATGGCAATCAGCCCCAGCATTTT. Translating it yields CASSSGAHGNQPQHF.

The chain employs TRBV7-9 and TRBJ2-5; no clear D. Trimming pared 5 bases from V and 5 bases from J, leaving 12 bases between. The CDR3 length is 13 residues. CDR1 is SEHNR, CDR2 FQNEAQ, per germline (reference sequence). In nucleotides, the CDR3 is TGTGCCAGCAGCCTCGCAATCCGGGAGACCCAGTACTTC. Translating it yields CASSLAIRETQYF.

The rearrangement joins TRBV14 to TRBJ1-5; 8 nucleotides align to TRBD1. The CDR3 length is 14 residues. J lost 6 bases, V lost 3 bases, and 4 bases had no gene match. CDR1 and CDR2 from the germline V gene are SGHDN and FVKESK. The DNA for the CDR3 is TGTGCCAGCAGCCAGTCAGGGGGCAGTCAGCCCCAGCATTTT. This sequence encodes CASSQSGGSQPQHF. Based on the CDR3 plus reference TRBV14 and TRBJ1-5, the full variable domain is EAGVTQFPSHSVIEKGQTVTLRCDPISGHDNLYWYRRVMGKEIKFLLHFVKESKQDESGMPNNRFLAERTGGTYSTLKVQPAELEDSGVYFCASSQSGGSQPQHFGDGTRLSIL.

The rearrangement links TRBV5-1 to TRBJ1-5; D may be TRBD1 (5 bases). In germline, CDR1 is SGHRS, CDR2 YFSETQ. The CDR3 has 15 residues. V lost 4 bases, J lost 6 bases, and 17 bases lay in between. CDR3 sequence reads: CASSPGLLGGQPQHF. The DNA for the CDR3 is TGCGCCAGCAGCCCGGGACTCCTCGGGGGTCAGCCCCAGCATTTT. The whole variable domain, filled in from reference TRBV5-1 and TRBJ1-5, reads KAGVTQTPRYLIKTRGQQVTLSCSPISGHRSVSWYQQTPGQGLQFLFEYFSETQRNKGNFPGRFSGRQFSNSRSEMNVSTLELGDSALYLCASSPGLLGGQPQHFGDGTRLSIL.

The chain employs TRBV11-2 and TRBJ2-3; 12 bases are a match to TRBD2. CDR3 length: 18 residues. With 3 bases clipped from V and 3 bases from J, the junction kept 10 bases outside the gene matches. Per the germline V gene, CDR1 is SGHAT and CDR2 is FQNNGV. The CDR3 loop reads CASSFSFGLAGRTDTQYF. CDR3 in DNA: TGTGCCAGCAGCTTTTCGTTCGGACTAGCGGGGAGAACAGATACGCAGTATTTT.